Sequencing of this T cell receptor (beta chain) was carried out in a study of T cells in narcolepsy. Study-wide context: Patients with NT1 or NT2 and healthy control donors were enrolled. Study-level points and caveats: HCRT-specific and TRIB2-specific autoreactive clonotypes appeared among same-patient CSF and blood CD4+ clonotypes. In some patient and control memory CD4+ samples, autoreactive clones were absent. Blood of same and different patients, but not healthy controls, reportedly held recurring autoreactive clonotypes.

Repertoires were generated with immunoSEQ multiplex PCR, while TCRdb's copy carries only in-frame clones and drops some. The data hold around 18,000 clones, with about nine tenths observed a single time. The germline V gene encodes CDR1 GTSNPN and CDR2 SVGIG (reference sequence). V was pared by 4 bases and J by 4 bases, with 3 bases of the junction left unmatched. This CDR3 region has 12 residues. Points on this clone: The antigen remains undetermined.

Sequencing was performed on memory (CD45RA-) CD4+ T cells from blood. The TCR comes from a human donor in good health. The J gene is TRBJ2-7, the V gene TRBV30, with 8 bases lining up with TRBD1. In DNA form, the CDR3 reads TGTGCCTGGACAGGGGGCAATTACGAGCAGTACTTC. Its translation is CAWTGGNYEQYF.